This TCR beta chain was found in a study of T-cell reconstitution after alpha-beta-depleted transplantation in children. The TCRbeta library incorporated unique molecular identifiers. TCRdb re-called the PCR reads through MiXCR, storing one row per CDR3 protein. Among about 610,000 distinct CDR3 sequences listed, over 9.5% were seen once. This clonotype has at least ten counts. The CDR3 sequence is 16 residues long. V trimming: 0 bases; J trimming: 9 bases; junction bases outside the gene matches: 8. This chain links TRBV12-3 or TRBV12-4 with TRBJ2-1; TRBD2 aligns across 10 bases. The receptor's source is a human donor who donated a stem cell graft to a child with acute myeloid leukemia. The material sequenced was PBMCs from the stem cell graft donor, taken from the stem cell graft. In DNA, the CDR3 is TGTGCCAGCAGTTTAGCGGGAGCGGGAGGGACGGTTGAGCAGTTCTTC. This gives the protein CASSLAGAGGTVEQFF.